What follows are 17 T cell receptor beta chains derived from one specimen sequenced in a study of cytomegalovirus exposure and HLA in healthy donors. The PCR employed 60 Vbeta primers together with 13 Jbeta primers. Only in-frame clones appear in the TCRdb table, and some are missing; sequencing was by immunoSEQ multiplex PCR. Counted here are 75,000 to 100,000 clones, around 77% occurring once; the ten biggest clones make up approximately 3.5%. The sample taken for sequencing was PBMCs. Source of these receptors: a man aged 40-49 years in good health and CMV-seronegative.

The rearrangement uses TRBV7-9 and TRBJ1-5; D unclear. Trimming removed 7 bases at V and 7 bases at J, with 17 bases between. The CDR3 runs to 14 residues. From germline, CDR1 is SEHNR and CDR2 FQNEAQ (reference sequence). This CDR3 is CASTPYGGHQPQHF. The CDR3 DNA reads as TGTGCCAGCACCCCGTATGGTGGCCACCAGCCCCAGCATTTT.

The CDR3 spells CASSPHISGNTIYF. The CDR3 DNA sequence: TGTGCCAGCAGTCCGCACATCTCTGGAAACACCATATATTTT. The rearrangement uses TRBV6-5 and TRBJ1-3; D is uncertain. Germline V CDR1 and CDR2: MNHEY, SVGAGI. The CDR3 sequence is 14 residues long. With 5 bases removed from V and 0 bases from J, the gap between germline ends came to 8 bases.

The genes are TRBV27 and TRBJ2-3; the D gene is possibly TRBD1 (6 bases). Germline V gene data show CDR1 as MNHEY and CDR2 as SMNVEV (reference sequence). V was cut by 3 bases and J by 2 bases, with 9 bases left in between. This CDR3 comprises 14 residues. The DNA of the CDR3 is TGTGCCAGCAGTTTTGAGGGGGACACAGATACGCAGTATTTT. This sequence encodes CASSFEGDTDTQYF.

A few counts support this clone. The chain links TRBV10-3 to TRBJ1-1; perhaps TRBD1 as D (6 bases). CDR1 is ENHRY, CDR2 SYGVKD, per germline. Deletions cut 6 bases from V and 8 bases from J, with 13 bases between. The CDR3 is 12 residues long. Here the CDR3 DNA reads TGTGCCATCAGGAATACCGGGACAGAAGCTTTCTTT. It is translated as CAIRNTGTEAFF.

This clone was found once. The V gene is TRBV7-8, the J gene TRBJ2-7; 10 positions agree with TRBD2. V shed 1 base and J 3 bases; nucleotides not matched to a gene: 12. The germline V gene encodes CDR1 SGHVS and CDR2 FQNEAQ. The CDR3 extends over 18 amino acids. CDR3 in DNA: TGTGCCAGCAGCTTAGGTGCCAAGGCTAGCGGGAGACTCTACGAGCAGTACTTC. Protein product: CASSLGAKASGRLYEQYF.

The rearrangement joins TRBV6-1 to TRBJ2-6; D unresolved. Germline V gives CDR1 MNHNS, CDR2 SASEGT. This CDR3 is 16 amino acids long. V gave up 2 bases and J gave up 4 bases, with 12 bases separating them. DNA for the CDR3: TGTGCCAGCAGTGAAAGAGTAACTACCGGGGCCAACGTCCTGACTTTC. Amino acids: CASSERVTTGANVLTF.

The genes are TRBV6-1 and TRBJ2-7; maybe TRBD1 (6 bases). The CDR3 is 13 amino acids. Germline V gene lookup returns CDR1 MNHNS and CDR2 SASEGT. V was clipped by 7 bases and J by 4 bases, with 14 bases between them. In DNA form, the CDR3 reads TGTGCCAGCATCCGGGACAACCTATACGAGCAGTACTTC. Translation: CASIRDNLYEQYF.

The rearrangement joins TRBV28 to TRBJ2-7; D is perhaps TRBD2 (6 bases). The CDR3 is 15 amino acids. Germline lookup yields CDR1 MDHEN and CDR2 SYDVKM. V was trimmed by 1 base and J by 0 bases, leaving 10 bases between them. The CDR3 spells CASSLSRRDSYEQYF. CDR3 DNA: TGTGCCAGCAGTTTATCCCGGCGGGACTCCTACGAGCAGTACTTC.

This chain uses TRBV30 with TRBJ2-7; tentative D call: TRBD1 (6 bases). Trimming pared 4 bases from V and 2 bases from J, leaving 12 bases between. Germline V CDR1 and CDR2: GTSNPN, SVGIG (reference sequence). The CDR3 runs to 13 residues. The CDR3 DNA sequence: TGTGCCTGGACCCCGGACAGAACCTACGAGCAGTACTTC. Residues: CAWTPDRTYEQYF. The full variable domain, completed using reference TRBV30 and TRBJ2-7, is SQTIHQWPATLVQPVGSPLSLECTVEGTSNPNLYWYRQAAGRGLQLLFYSVGIGQISSEVPQNLSASRPQDRQFILSSKKLLLSDSGFYLCAWTPDRTYEQYFGPGTRLTVT.

In DNA, the CDR3 is TGTGCCAGTAGTATAGATCTCAGGGTGCTTCAGCCCCAGCATTTT. Translated, it gives CASSIDLRVLQPQHF. V and J are TRBV19 and TRBJ1-5, with D perhaps matching TRBD1 (5 bases). Germline lookup yields CDR1 LNHDA and CDR2 SQIVND (reference sequence). Trimming took 0 bases from V and 6 from J, leaving 12 bases between them. This CDR3 contains 15 residues.

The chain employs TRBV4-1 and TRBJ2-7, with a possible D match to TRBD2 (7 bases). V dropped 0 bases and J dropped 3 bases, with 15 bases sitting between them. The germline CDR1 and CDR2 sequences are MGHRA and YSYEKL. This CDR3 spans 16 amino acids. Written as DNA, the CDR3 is TGCGCCAGCAGCCAAGATAGGGGGGGGATAGGCTACGAGCAGTACTTC. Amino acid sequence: CASSQDRGGIGYEQYF.

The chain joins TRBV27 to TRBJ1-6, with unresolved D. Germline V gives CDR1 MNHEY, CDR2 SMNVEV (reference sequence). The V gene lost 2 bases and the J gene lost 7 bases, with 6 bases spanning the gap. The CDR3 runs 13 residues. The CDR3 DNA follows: TGTGCCAGCAGTTTAGTCGGGAATTCACCCCTCCACTTT. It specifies CASSLVGNSPLHF.

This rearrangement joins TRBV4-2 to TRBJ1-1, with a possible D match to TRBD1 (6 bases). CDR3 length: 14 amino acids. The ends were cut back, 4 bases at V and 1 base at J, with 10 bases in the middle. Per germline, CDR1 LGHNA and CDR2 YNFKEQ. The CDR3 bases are TGTGCCAGCAGCCCCCTAGGGGGGAACACTGAAGCTTTCTTT. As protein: CASSPLGGNTEAFF.

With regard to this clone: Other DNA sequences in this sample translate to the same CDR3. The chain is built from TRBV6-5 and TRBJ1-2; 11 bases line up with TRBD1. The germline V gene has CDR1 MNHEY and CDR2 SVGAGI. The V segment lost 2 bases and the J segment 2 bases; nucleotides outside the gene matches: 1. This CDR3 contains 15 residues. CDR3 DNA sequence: TGTGCCAGCAGTTACCGGGACAGGGGGAACTATGGCTACACCTTC. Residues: CASSYRDRGNYGYTF.

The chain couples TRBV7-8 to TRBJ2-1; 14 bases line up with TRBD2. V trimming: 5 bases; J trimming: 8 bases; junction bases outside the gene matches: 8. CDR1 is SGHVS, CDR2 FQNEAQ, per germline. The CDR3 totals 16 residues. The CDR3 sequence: CASSVTSGGANYEQFF. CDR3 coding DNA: TGTGCCAGCAGCGTGACTAGCGGGGGGGCGAACTATGAGCAGTTCTTC.

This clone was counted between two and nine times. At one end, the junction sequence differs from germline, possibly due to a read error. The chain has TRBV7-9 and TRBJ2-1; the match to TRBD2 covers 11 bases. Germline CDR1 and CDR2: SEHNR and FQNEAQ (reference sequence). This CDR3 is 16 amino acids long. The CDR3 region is CASSLALAGGGYEQFF. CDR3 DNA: TGTGCCAGCAGCCTAGCCCTAGCGGGGGGAGGTTATGAGCAGTTCTTC.

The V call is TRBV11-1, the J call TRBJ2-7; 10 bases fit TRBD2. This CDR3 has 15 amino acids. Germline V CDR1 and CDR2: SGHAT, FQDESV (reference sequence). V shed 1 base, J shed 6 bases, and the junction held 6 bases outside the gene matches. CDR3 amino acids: CASSLDPSGSTEQYF. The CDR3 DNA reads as TGTGCCAGCAGCTTAGATCCTAGCGGGAGTACCGAGCAGTACTTC.